This T cell receptor (beta chain) was observed in a study of blood T cell repertoires in COVID-19. Study-wide background: Samples taken during acute and convalescent COVID-19 were collected in the United States, Italy and Spain. T cells, B-cell-depleted T cells, or PBMCs supplied cDNA or gDNA.

As originally analysed: Amplification from reference gene primers served as the basis for estimated nucleated cell counts. Only in-frame clones appear in the TCRdb table, and some are missing; sequencing was by immunoSEQ multiplex PCR. V, J and clone size reflect that table, while D and trimming were determined from the DNA. The repertoire includes fewer than 350,000 clones, around 88% of them detected once, and roughly 1.9% sits in the top ten. This clone was detected only a few times. Trimming cost V 4 bases and J 9 bases, with 10 bases left between them. The germline V gene has CDR1 MNHEY and CDR2 SVGAGI. The CDR3 runs to 12 residues.

The TCR sequence derives from a woman younger than 45 who had recovered from COVID-19. Material for sequencing was peripheral blood. V and J are TRBV6-5 and TRBJ2-1; D perhaps matches TRBD1 (5 bases). In nucleotides, the CDR3 is TGTGCCAGCAGTTCCAGGGTCAGTGAGCAGTTCTTC. It encodes CASSSRVSEQFF.